The rows below give T cell receptor beta chains drawn from one sample of a study of CD8+ T cells in alopecia areata. Produced via immunoSEQ multiplex PCR; TCRdb's table is partial and in-frame only. The sample records roughly 280,000 clones, over 45% being singletons. Material: CD4+ T cells sorted from blood, obtained at approximately week 51, from a patient treated with tofacitinib. Source of these receptors: a human donor with alopecia areata. CDR3s include the opening cysteine and the closing phenylalanine or tryptophan. D genes are given only for firm matches. The listing skips clone size in some rows; elsewhere it reads once, few, many or a size class.

d_gene | j_gene | v_gene | abundance | CDR3nt | CDR3aa
- | TRBJ1-6 | TRBV4-1 | - | TGCGCCAGCAGCCAAACGACGGGAGCCAATTCACCCCTCCACTTT | CASSQTTGANSPLHF
- | TRBJ1-5 | TRBV19 | - | TGTGCCAGTACCCCCTTTGGGGACAATCAGCCCCAGCATTTT | CASTPFGDNQPQHF
TRBD1 | TRBJ1-2 | TRBV18 | - | TGTGCCAGCTCACCGCAGGGGGTTAGCGGCTACACCTTC | CASSPQGVSGYTF
- | TRBJ2-4 | TRBV9 | - | TGTGCCAGCAGCCCTTCACCGACACTAAACATTCAGTACTTC | CASSPSPTLNIQYF
- | TRBJ2-2 | TRBV29-1 | - | TGCAGCGTTGTGGGGAAGAACACCGGGGAGCTGTTTTTT | CSVVGKNTGELFF
TRBD1 | TRBJ2-3 | TRBV30 | - | TGTGCCTGGAGCCGGGACAGGGACACAGATACGCAGTATTTT | CAWSRDRDTDTQYF
TRBD2 | TRBJ2-5 | TRBV29-1 | - | TGCAGCGTTGCTACCGGGACTAGCGGGGGGCGAGAGACCCAGTACTTC | CSVATGTSGGRETQYF
TRBD1 | TRBJ2-7 | TRBV14 | - | TGTGCCAGCAGCCAAGGGACAGGGGGCGTCGAGCAGTACTTC | CASSQGTGGVEQYF
TRBD1 | TRBJ2-3 | TRBV30 | - | TGTGCCTGGAGTAGGGACAGGAGCACAGATACGCAGTATTTT | CAWSRDRSTDTQYF
TRBD1 | TRBJ1-1 | TRBV4-1 | - | TGCGCCAGCAGCCGACAGGGCGAAGCTTTCTTT | CASSRQGEAFF
- | TRBJ2-5 | TRBV30 | - | TGTGCCTGGAGCGGTGGCGGGACCCAAGAGACCCAGTACTTC | CAWSGGGTQETQYF
- | TRBJ2-2 | TRBV9 | - | TGTGCCAGCAGCCGAGTGAACACCGGGGAGCTGTTTTTT | CASSRVNTGELFF
- | TRBJ1-2 | TRBV5-6 | few | TGTGCCAGCAGCTTGGGGGACACAGGAAACTATGGCTACACCTTC | CASSLGDTGNYGYTF
TRBD1 | TRBJ1-3 | TRBV9 | - | TGTGCCAGCAGCGTAGAGGGGACAGGGGTAACTGGAAACACCATATATTTT | CASSVEGTGVTGNTIYF
TRBD2 | TRBJ2-7 | TRBV30 | few | TGTGCCTGGAGGCAACTAGCGGGGGGCTACGAGCAGTACTTC | CAWRQLAGGYEQYF
- | TRBJ1-4 | TRBV27 | - | TGTGCCAGCAGTTTCGGCAGACTTAATGAAAAACTGTTTTTT | CASSFGRLNEKLFF
- | TRBJ1-1 | TRBV27 | few | TGTGCCAGCCCGACGGGTGGCACTGAAGCTTTCTTT | CASPTGGTEAFF
TRBD1 | TRBJ1-2 | TRBV29-1 | - | TGCAGCGTTCAGACAGGGGGCGGTCAAGGTGGCTACACCTTC | CSVQTGGGQGGYTF
TRBD1 | TRBJ1-2 | TRBV7-2 | few | TGTGCCAGCAGCCCTCCGGGACAGGGGACCTATGGCTACACCTTC | CASSPPGQGTYGYTF
- | TRBJ1-1 | TRBV30 | - | TGTGTCCTGGGACCCAGGGGCACTGAAGCTTTCTTT | CVLGPRGTEAFF
- | TRBJ2-1 | TRBV5-1 | few | TGCGCCAGCAGCTACACAGGGTACAATGAGCAGTTCTTC | CASSYTGYNEQFF
- | TRBJ1-6 | TRBV7-2 | - | TGTGCCAGCAACCTACGACCCGGGTCACCCCTCCACTTT | CASNLRPGSPLHF
TRBD2 | TRBJ2-3 | TRBV5-8 | few | TGTGCCAGCAGTCCCGGGACTAGCGGGGGGCTGAGCACAGATACGCAGTATTTT | CASSPGTSGGLSTDTQYF
TRBD1 | TRBJ1-1 | TRBV13 | few | TGTGCCAGCAGCTTACCGACAGGGTCGCAAGCTTTCTTT | CASSLPTGSQAFF
- | TRBJ1-1 | TRBV5-6 | few | TGTGCCAGCAGCCCGGACAAGTACACTGAAGCTTTCTTT | CASSPDKYTEAFF
- | TRBJ2-5 | TRBV30 | - | TGTGCCTGGAGTTTTGGGGGGACCGAAAGGGCCCAGTACTTC | CAWSFGGTERAQYF
- | TRBJ2-1 | TRBV7-9 | - | TGTGCCAGCAGCTTTCGACAGATCCTCTCCGATGAGCAGTTCTTC | CASSFRQILSDEQFF
- | TRBJ1-5 | TRBV25-1 | - | TGTGCCAGCAGTGAATGGGGAGAAAATCAGCCCCAGCATTTT | CASSEWGENQPQHF
TRBD2 | TRBJ2-3 | TRBV15 | - | TGTGCCACCAGCAGAGATGGCGGGGGGGATACCACAGATACGCAGTATTTT | CATSRDGGGDTTDTQYF